The 22 T cell receptor beta chains in this list originate from one sample, sequenced in a study of OX40 agonist ivuxolimab in advanced cancers. Measured with immunoSEQ multiplex PCR; TCRdb has only the in-frame clones, and not every one. The top ten hold around a fifth of the sample, which has more than 60,000 clones, 90% to 95% seen once. The specimen comprised CD4+ or CD8+ T cells sorted from blood, sampled in a trial of the OX40 agonist ivuxolimab. The source of these receptors is an adult with an advanced solid tumor such as melanoma, head and neck, liver or kidney cancer.

The chain combines TRBV5-1 with TRBJ2-7; 14 bases are shared with TRBD2. The V gene end was trimmed by 4 bases and the J gene end by 6 bases; junction bases not matched to a gene: 3. The CDR3 sequence is 14 residues long. Germline V lookup: CDR1 SGHRS, CDR2 YFSETQ. The DNA for the CDR3 is TGCGCCAGCAGCCTGGGACTAGCGGGAGTCGAGCAGTACTTC. As protein: CASSLGLAGVEQYF.

Here the CDR3 reads CASSQTSNTEAFF. The DNA for the CDR3 is TGCGCCAGCAGCCAAACGTCTAACACTGAAGCTTTCTTT. The genes are TRBV4-1 and TRBJ1-1; D remains unclear. Looked up from germline, CDR1 is MGHRA and CDR2 is YSYEKL. The V and J ends lost 2 bases and 2 bases respectively, with 6 bases between them. The CDR3 spans 13 residues.

V usage is TRBV28 and J usage is TRBJ2-1; D possibly corresponds to TRBD2 (6 bases). Trimming took 4 bases from V and 2 from J, leaving 15 bases between them. CDR1 MDHEN and CDR2 SYDVKM come from the germline V gene. CDR3 length: 16 residues. CDR3 sequence reads: CASSSRREGAYNEQFF. CDR3 nucleotides: TGTGCCAGCAGTTCCCGGAGGGAAGGAGCCTACAATGAGCAGTTCTTC.

This clone has only one observation. The rearrangement uses TRBV27 and TRBJ1-5; D perhaps matches TRBD1 (6 bases). CDR1 is MNHEY, CDR2 SMNVEV, per germline (reference sequence). V was clipped by 7 bases and J by 4 bases, with 11 bases between them. The CDR3 covers 13 residues. The CDR3 nucleotides are TGTGCCAGCACACCCGGGACAAATCAGCCCCAGCATTTT. Translating gives CASTPGTNQPQHF.

The J gene is TRBJ2-7, the V gene TRBV6-5; 8 bases fit TRBD2. Germline loops: CDR1 MNHEY, CDR2 SVGAGI. This CDR3 is built from 15 residues. After removal of 5 bases from V and 1 base from J, the junction contained 7 bases not matched to a gene. The CDR3 loop reads CASSPPSGPSYEQYF. The CDR3 DNA follows: TGTGCCAGCAGTCCCCCTAGCGGGCCGTCCTACGAGCAGTACTTC.

The rearrangement uses TRBV23-1 and TRBJ2-1; TRBD2 matches at 9 bases. TRBV23-1 belongs to the ORF category, with a function that is uncertain. V was pared by 2 bases and J by 8 bases, with 13 bases of the junction left unmatched. This CDR3 region has 17 residues. The CDR3 protein is CASSQRKAIAGDDEQFF. The CDR3, as DNA: TGCGCCAGCAGTCAACGGAAAGCGATAGCGGGAGATGATGAGCAGTTCTTC.

This clone was counted only a few times. The chain is built from TRBV7-9 and TRBJ2-2; 8 nucleotides agree with TRBD2. Germline loops: CDR1 SEHNR, CDR2 FQNEAQ (reference sequence). The CDR3 runs 14 residues. The trim removed 5 bases at V and 1 base at J, leaving 0 bases unmatched. The CDR3 nucleotides are TGTGCCAGCAGCGCGGGAGGGAACACCGGGGAGCTGTTTTTT. Translation: CASSAGGNTGELFF.

This clone has only one observation. The chain links TRBV5-8 to TRBJ2-2; 10 bases align to TRBD1. J lost 4 bases, V lost 3 bases, and 12 bases had no gene match. The germline V gene has CDR1 SGHTS and CDR2 YDEGEE. The CDR3 contains 18 residues. CDR3 sequence (DNA): TGTGCCAGCAGCTCGCCGGGACAGGGGTCCGAGGGCACCGGGGAGCTGTTTTTT. Amino acids: CASSSPGQGSEGTGELFF. Full variable domain (missing parts from reference TRBV5-8 and TRBJ2-2): EAGVTQSPTHLIKTRGQQATLRCSPISGHTSVYWYQQALGLGLQFLLWYDEGEERNRGNFPPRFSGRQFPNYSSELNVNALELEDSALYLCASSSPGQGSEGTGELFFGEGSRLTVL.

The rearrangement uses TRBV2 and TRBJ1-1; D is undetermined. In germline, CDR1 is SNHLY, CDR2 FYNNEI. The CDR3 runs to 12 residues. V was shortened by 9 bases and J by 5 bases, with 13 bases between the two germline ends. CDR3: CARGSSKTEAFF. CDR3 sequence (DNA): TGTGCCAGGGGGTCGTCGAAAACTGAAGCTTTCTTT.

V gene TRBV5-6 combines with J gene TRBJ1-1, with D tentatively TRBD1 (5 bases). The V end was cut by 1 base, the J end by 6 bases, with 13 bases between. Per the germline V gene, CDR1 is SGHDT and CDR2 is YYEEEE. This CDR3 region has 14 residues. For the CDR3, the DNA is TGTGCCAGCAGCTTGAGCTTTGGGGGGGCTGAAGCTTTCTTT. Translation: CASSLSFGGAEAFF.

The CDR3 DNA reads TGTGCCAGTAGTATCACAGGGGCCTACGAGCAGTACTTC. Translated: CASSITGAYEQYF. V usage is TRBV19 and J usage is TRBJ2-7, with 7 bases that match TRBD1. Germline V gene lookup returns CDR1 LNHDA and CDR2 SQIVND (reference sequence). The V gene end was trimmed by 3 bases and the J gene end by 2 bases; junction bases not matched to a gene: 1. This CDR3 spans 13 amino acids.

This chain uses TRBV5-6 with TRBJ2-7, with D tentatively TRBD2 (6 bases). The germline V gene encodes CDR1 SGHDT and CDR2 YYEEEE. The CDR3 sequence is 13 residues long. V was shortened by 4 bases and J by 0 bases, with 8 bases between the two germline ends. This chain's CDR3 is CASSGGNSYEQYF. The DNA of the CDR3 is TGTGCCAGCAGCGGGGGGAACTCCTACGAGCAGTACTTC. Supplemented by reference TRBV5-6 and TRBJ2-7, the full variable domain reads DAGVTQSPTHLIKTRGQQVTLRCSPKSGHDTVSWYQQALGQGPQFIFQYYEEEERQRGNFPDRFSGHQFPNYSSELNVNALLLGDSALYLCASSGGNSYEQYFGPGTRLTVT.

This chain uses TRBV7-9 with TRBJ2-7, with a tentative D call TRBD2 (7 bases). The V end lost 1 base, the J end lost 5 bases, and 15 bases lay between the germline ends. This CDR3 spans 15 amino acids. Germline CDR1 reads SEHNR; CDR2 reads FQNEAQ (reference sequence). The DNA of the CDR3 is TGTGCCAGCAGCTTAGTGCGAGGGAGGGGGAACGAGCAGTACTTC. Translation: CASSLVRGRGNEQYF.

The V gene is TRBV27, the J gene TRBJ2-7, with D possibly being TRBD1 (5 bases). Germline-derived CDR1 and CDR2 are MNHEY and SMNVEV (reference sequence). This CDR3 spans 14 amino acids. Trimming shortened V by 5 bases and J by 5 bases, and 16 bases separated the two germline ends. This CDR3 is CASSHPPEGDEQYF. CDR3 nucleotides: TGTGCCAGCAGTCACCCGCCAGAAGGGGACGAGCAGTACTTC.

This clone has just one count. The V call is TRBV19, the J call TRBJ1-5; D is possibly TRBD1 (5 bases). Trimming pared 7 bases from V and 4 bases from J, leaving 11 bases between. Germline values: CDR1 LNHDA, CDR2 SQIVND (reference sequence). The length of the CDR3 is 13 residues. CDR3 protein: CASTRQRNQPQHF. The CDR3 bases are TGTGCCAGTACCCGACAGCGAAATCAGCCCCAGCATTTT.

V usage is TRBV10-3 and J usage is TRBJ1-1, with D maybe TRBD1 (6 bases). CDR1 ENHRY and CDR2 SYGVKD come from the germline V gene. CDR3 length: 15 amino acids. Trimming left V 0 bases short and J 9 bases short, with 17 bases between. CDR3 in amino acids: CAISESTGAGGKAFF. The CDR3 coding sequence is TGTGCCATCAGTGAGTCGACGGGGGCAGGCGGGAAAGCTTTCTTT.

The chain recombines TRBV28 with TRBJ2-1; TRBD2 aligns across 11 bases. V shed 5 bases, J shed 5 bases, and the junction held 8 bases outside the gene matches. Germline V gives CDR1 MDHEN, CDR2 SYDVKM. The CDR3 runs to 16 residues. The chain's CDR3 is CASSVSLAGANNEQFF. DNA of the CDR3: TGTGCCAGCAGTGTCTCACTAGCGGGGGCTAACAATGAGCAGTTCTTC.

The V gene is TRBV11-2, the J gene TRBJ2-7, with 7 bases that match TRBD1. V lost 5 bases to trimming and J lost 4 bases; unmatched junction nucleotides: 5. Germline V gene lookup returns CDR1 SGHAT and CDR2 FQNNGV. The CDR3 contains 13 residues. The CDR3 region has the DNA TGTGCCAGCAGCCTGGGACAGATGTACGAGCAGTACTTC. This codes for CASSLGQMYEQYF.

V and J are TRBV27 and TRBJ1-2; D unresolved. The germline V gene encodes CDR1 MNHEY and CDR2 SMNVEV (reference sequence). The CDR3 is 14 amino acids. With 5 bases removed from V and 4 bases from J, the gap between germline ends came to 14 bases. The CDR3 DNA reads TGTGCCAGCAGTGGCAAGGGAGCCGGCTATGGCTACACCTTC. Translation gives CASSGKGAGYGYTF.

The rearrangement links TRBV28 to TRBJ2-7; 7 bases are shared with TRBD1. The CDR3 extends over 15 amino acids. V lost 7 bases, J lost 5 bases, and 14 bases stayed unmatched. Germline loops: CDR1 MDHEN, CDR2 SYDVKM. This chain's CDR3 is CASTRPPDRAHEQYF. In DNA, the CDR3 is TGTGCCAGCACCCGCCCCCCCGACAGGGCGCACGAGCAGTACTTC.

The chain uses TRBV9 and TRBJ2-2, with 7 bases lining up with TRBD2. This CDR3 has 14 amino acids. The germline CDR1 and CDR2 sequences are SGDLS and YYNGEE. After removal of 6 bases from V and 7 bases from J, the junction contained 9 bases not matched to a gene. CDR3 nucleotides: TGTGCCAGCATGAACGAGGGAGGGGTCGGGGAGCTGTTTTTT. This encodes CASMNEGGVGELFF. Filled out from reference TRBV9 and TRBJ2-2, the complete variable domain reads DSGVTQTPKHLITATGQRVTLRCSPRSGDLSVYWYQQSLDQGLQFLIQYYNGEERAKGNILERFSAQQFPDLHSELNLSSLELGDSALYFCASMNEGGVGELFFGEGSRLTVL.

The chain is built from TRBV5-6 and TRBJ2-3; D is undetermined. The V and J ends lost 7 bases and 7 bases respectively, with 19 bases between them. This CDR3 spans 14 amino acids. Germline V CDR1 and CDR2: SGHDT, YYEEEE. The CDR3 sequence: CASSRDPETHTQYF. The CDR3 DNA sequence: TGTGCCAGCTCCCGAGACCCGGAAACACATACGCAGTATTTT.